These T cell receptor beta chains were read from a single sample in a study of radiation and T cells in renal cell carcinoma. Sequencing used immunoSEQ multiplex PCR; TCRdb keeps in-frame clones, though not all of them. The top ten clones hold 7.2% of a sample with about 90,000 clones, approximately 80% of them seen once. The input for sequencing was blood, taken from a patient whose treatment included radiotherapy and nephrectomy. These receptors were obtained from a man aged 55 to 70 with renal cell carcinoma. CDR3s include the opening cysteine and the closing phenylalanine or tryptophan. A D gene is named only where the DNA matches it firmly. A clone size is listed for some rows: how often the clone was seen (once, few, many), or a class if it is expanded.

>18|few|TRBJ2-4|TRBV30|TRBD1
CAWNGRVTGKGAKNIQYF
TGTGCCTGGAACGGGCGGGTGACAGGGAAAGGGGCCAAAAACATTCAGTACTTC
>14|NA|TRBJ2-3|TRBV10-2|TRBD2
CASELAGAPDTQYF
TGCGCCAGCGAGCTAGCGGGAGCACCAGATACGCAGTATTTT
>11|once|TRBJ2-3|TRBV28|NA
CAIDGTDTQYF
TGTGCCATCGATGGCACAGATACGCAGTATTTT
>17|NA|TRBJ1-1|TRBV5-1|TRBD1
CASSLGRDRARVTEAFF
TGCGCCAGCAGCTTGGGCCGGGACAGGGCGAGAGTCACTGAAGCTTTCTTT
>15|NA|TRBJ2-7|TRBV4-3|TRBD1
CASSHGTGSPYEQYF
TGCGCCAGCAGCCACGGGACAGGGAGTCCCTACGAGCAGTACTTC
>13|NA|TRBJ2-1|TRBV29-1|NA
CSVDRGRINEQFF
TGCAGCGTTGACAGAGGCCGAATAAATGAGCAGTTCTTC
>15|NA|TRBJ1-1|TRBV4-1|NA
CASSQGANLNTEAFF
TGCGCCAGCAGCCAAGGGGCCAATTTGAACACTGAAGCTTTCTTT
>17|NA|TRBJ2-3|TRBV4-1|NA
CASSQPRTGDRTDTQYF
TGCGCCAGCAGCCAACCAAGGACGGGGGATAGGACAGATACGCAGTATTTT
>12|NA|TRBJ1-2|TRBV5-6|NA
CASSVKSYGYTF
TGTGCCAGCAGCGTGAAGAGCTATGGCTACACCTTC
>14|NA|TRBJ2-7|TRBV7-2|NA
CASSLARENGEQYF
TGTGCCAGCAGCTTAGCACGTGAGAACGGCGAGCAGTACTTC
>14|NA|TRBJ2-1|TRBV5-1|TRBD2
CASSQWNSGSEQFF
TGCGCCAGCAGCCAGTGGAATAGCGGGAGCGAGCAGTTCTTC
>15|NA|TRBJ2-6|TRBV28|TRBD1
CASSLRGPGANVLTF
TGTGCCAGCAGCCTCAGGGGGCCTGGGGCCAACGTCCTGACTTTC
>11|NA|TRBJ2-1|TRBV6-1|NA
CASSRNNEQFF
TGTGCCAGCAGTCGAAACAATGAGCAGTTCTTC
>16|NA|TRBJ2-7|TRBV21-1|NA
CASSKVVRGRVWEQYF
TGTGCCAGCAGCAAGGTAGTTCGCGGGAGGGTGTGGGAGCAGTACTTC
>15|NA|TRBJ2-2|TRBV2|TRBD2
CASKTSGRGTGELFF
TGTGCCAGCAAAACTAGCGGGAGAGGCACCGGGGAGCTGTTTTTT
>16|NA|TRBJ2-7|TRBV4-1|NA
CASSQFEGTRTGEQYF
TGCGCCAGCAGCCAGTTCGAAGGGACACGGACGGGCGAGCAGTACTTC
>15|NA|TRBJ2-1|TRBV7-2|TRBD2
CASSLPAGVRNEQFF
TGTGCCAGCAGCTTACCAGCGGGAGTGCGGAATGAGCAGTTCTTC
>16|NA|TRBJ1-2|TRBV7-2|NA
CASSLAGGRWVDGYTF
TGTGCCAGCAGCTTAGCTGGGGGGAGATGGGTCGATGGCTACACCTTC
>12|NA|TRBJ1-1|TRBV19|NA
CASSPSLGEAFF
TGTGCCAGTAGTCCATCATTGGGTGAAGCTTTCTTT
>17|NA|TRBJ2-7|TRBV4-1|NA
CASSQRTTGHNRYEQYF
TGCGCCAGCAGCCAACGAACTACAGGGCATAATCGCTACGAGCAGTACTTC
>13|once|TRBJ2-3|TRBV19|NA
CASSIGAGDTQYF
TGTGCCAGTAGTATAGGGGCAGGGGATACGCAGTATTTT
>15|NA|TRBJ2-3|TRBV5-4|TRBD2
CASGSSGSHWDTQYF
TGTGCCAGCGGATCTAGCGGGAGTCATTGGGATACGCAGTATTTT
>11|NA|TRBJ2-1|TRBV10-3|NA
CAIQVYNEQFF
TGTGCCATTCAGGTCTACAATGAGCAGTTCTTC
>14|NA|TRBJ2-3|TRBV11-2|NA
CASSLEVGTDTQYF
TGTGCCAGCAGCTTAGAAGTAGGCACAGATACGCAGTATTTT
>17|NA|TRBJ2-5|TRBV4-1|NA
CASSQDHQAGGRETQYF
TGCGCCAGCAGCCAAGATCACCAGGCGGGTGGTCGAGAGACCCAGTACTTC
>16|NA|TRBJ2-7|TRBV6-5|TRBD1
CASSYVWGGQGYEQYF
TGTGCCAGCAGTTACGTCTGGGGGGGACAGGGCTACGAGCAGTACTTC
>13|NA|TRBJ2-7|TRBV11-2|NA
CASSLVLGNEQYF
TGTGCCAGCAGCTTAGTTCTCGGGAACGAGCAGTACTTC
>14|NA|TRBJ2-3|TRBV5-4|NA
CASSADREIDTQYF
TGTGCCAGCAGCGCGGACAGAGAGATAGATACGCAGTATTTT
>13|NA|TRBJ1-2|TRBV6-1|NA
CASSEGYNYGYTF
TGTGCCAGCAGTGAAGGGTATAACTATGGCTACACCTTC
>14|NA|TRBJ1-2|TRBV7-9|NA
CASSLDLQGSRGTF
TGTGCCAGCAGCTTAGACCTACAGGGTTCCAGGGGAACCTTC
>15|NA|TRBJ1-2|TRBV10-3|TRBD1
CAISASGTGNYGYTF
TGTGCCATCAGTGCCTCCGGGACAGGGAACTATGGCTACACCTTC
>13|NA|TRBJ2-7|TRBV15|NA
CATSGDTPYEQYF
TGTGCCACCAGCGGCGACACTCCCTACGAGCAGTACTTC
>16|NA|TRBJ2-5|TRBV7-2|TRBD2
CASSLVTSGRVATQYF
TGTGCCAGCAGCTTAGTAACCAGCGGGAGGGTCGCGACCCAGTACTTC
>16|NA|TRBJ2-1|TRBV19|NA
CASSIAGGFFLGEQFF
TGTGCCAGTAGTATAGCGGGGGGCTTTTTCTTAGGCGAGCAGTTCTTC
>16|NA|TRBJ2-5|TRBV14|NA
CASSHGSFTGSETQYF
TGTGCCAGCAGCCACGGCAGTTTTACAGGGTCAGAGACCCAGTACTTC
>16|NA|TRBJ2-2|TRBV5-1|NA
CASSPQALAGTGELFF
TGCGCCAGCAGCCCACAGGCCCTAGCTGGCACCGGGGAGCTGTTTTTT
>15|NA|TRBJ2-2|TRBV6-1|TRBD2
CATRWLADNTGELFF
TGTGCCACCAGGTGGCTAGCGGACAACACCGGGGAGCTGTTTTTT
>18|few|TRBJ2-1|TRBV19|TRBD2
CASSIAGGPLDVYNEQFF
TGTGCCAGTAGTATAGCGGGAGGGCCCCTAGACGTCTACAATGAGCAGTTCTTC
>13|NA|TRBJ1-1|TRBV7-9|TRBD1
CASSSYRGTEAFF
TGTGCCAGCAGCTCCTACAGGGGAACTGAAGCTTTCTTT
>15|NA|TRBJ2-3|TRBV5-1|NA
CASSTGPRETDTQYF
TGCGCCAGCAGCACGGGACCCAGGGAGACCGATACGCAGTATTTT
>14|NA|TRBJ1-4|TRBV5-1|TRBD1
CASSPGQDNEKLFF
TGCGCCAGCAGCCCGGGACAGGATAATGAAAAACTGTTTTTT
>11|NA|TRBJ1-5|TRBV20-1|NA
CSARSGLPQHF
TGCAGTGCTAGATCGGGTCTGCCCCAGCATTTT
>15|NA|TRBJ2-7|TRBV7-2|TRBD1
CASSLGAGGGYEQYF
TGTGCCAGCAGTCTAGGGGCAGGGGGCGGCTACGAGCAGTACTTC
>15|NA|TRBJ2-3|TRBV7-8|NA
CASSPWGEGTDTQYF
TGTGCCAGCAGCCCTTGGGGGGAAGGCACAGATACGCAGTATTTT
>18|NA|TRBJ2-1|TRBV7-9|TRBD2
CASSLVPMGLAGYNEQFF
TGTGCCAGCAGCTTAGTACCTATGGGACTAGCGGGGTACAATGAGCAGTTCTTC
>16|NA|TRBJ2-7|TRBV6-5|TRBD2
CASSYSTSGRGVEQYF
TGTGCCAGCAGTTACTCGACTAGCGGGAGGGGTGTCGAGCAGTACTTC